The 3 T cell receptor beta chains listed next were all sequenced from one sample in a study of blood T cell repertoires in COVID-19 (dated by TCRdb to 2018 to 2020). Preparation of the library involved the immunoSEQ multiplex PCR assay. The clones in this table, taken by TCRdb from immuneACCESS, are in-frame only. Not every clone is retained; where verified, under half of the shortfall comes from an unresolved V gene, and the cause of the rest is unknown. Present in this sample are around 170,000 clones, over 70% of which were seen just once. Less than 3.5% of the sample is taken by the ten largest. The sequenced sample consisted of peripheral blood. The receptors were sampled from a woman aged 55-69 years with acute or convalescent COVID-19.

V gene TRBV4-3 combines with J gene TRBJ2-5; the D gene is possibly TRBD2 (5 bases). V was trimmed by 4 bases and J by 5 bases, leaving 11 bases between them. The CDR3 is made up of 13 amino acids. Looked up from germline, CDR1 is LGHNA and CDR2 is YSLEER. The CDR3 is CASSRETRETQYF. Here the CDR3 DNA reads TGCGCCAGCAGCCGAGAAACTAGGGAGACCCAGTACTTC.

The chain uses TRBV4-1 and TRBJ1-1; D perhaps matches TRBD1 (6 bases). Germline values: CDR1 MGHRA, CDR2 YSYEKL. The CDR3 length is 16 residues. With 1 base removed from V and 1 base from J, the gap between germline ends came to 13 bases. CDR3 in amino acids: CASSQVGGQPNTEAFF. The CDR3 DNA reads TGCGCCAGCAGCCAAGTTGGGGGACAACCGAACACTGAAGCTTTCTTT.

The V and J genes are TRBV6-5 and TRBJ2-3, with 11 bases aligning to TRBD2. The germline CDR1 and CDR2 sequences are MNHEY and SVGAGI. CDR3 length: 15 residues. V trimming: 5 bases; J trimming: 2 bases; junction bases outside the gene matches: 3. The DNA for the CDR3 is TGTGCCAGCAGTCGACTAGCGGGAACCACAGATACGCAGTATTTT. It is translated as CASSRLAGTTDTQYF.